The TCR beta chain described here comes from a study of shared clonotypes between healthy human individuals. Study results and caveats: Limitation of the genetic and exposure-history diversity represented came from the few donors. Generally, naive subsets (rather than memory subsets) showed larger estimated richness.

In the case of this clone: Its antigen is currently unknown. Other DNA sequences within the sample encode an identical CDR3.

Sequenced by immunoSEQ multiplex PCR; TCRdb stores in-frame clones only, minus some. The data hold more than 2 million clones, with around 95% observed a single time. This CDR3 comprises 15 residues. In germline, CDR1 is KGHSH, CDR2 LQKENI. V was pared by 3 bases and J by 0 bases, with 4 bases of the junction left unmatched. This receptor was obtained from a man between 18 and 29 years old in good health. Input material: naive CD4+ T cells sorted from blood. Subset: CD45RA+ positively selected. The rearrangement joins TRBV18 to TRBJ2-7; TRBD1 aligns across 8 bases. This CDR3 is CASSPPTGGSYEQYF. CDR3 DNA: TGTGCCAGCTCACCCCCTACAGGGGGCTCCTACGAGCAGTACTTC.